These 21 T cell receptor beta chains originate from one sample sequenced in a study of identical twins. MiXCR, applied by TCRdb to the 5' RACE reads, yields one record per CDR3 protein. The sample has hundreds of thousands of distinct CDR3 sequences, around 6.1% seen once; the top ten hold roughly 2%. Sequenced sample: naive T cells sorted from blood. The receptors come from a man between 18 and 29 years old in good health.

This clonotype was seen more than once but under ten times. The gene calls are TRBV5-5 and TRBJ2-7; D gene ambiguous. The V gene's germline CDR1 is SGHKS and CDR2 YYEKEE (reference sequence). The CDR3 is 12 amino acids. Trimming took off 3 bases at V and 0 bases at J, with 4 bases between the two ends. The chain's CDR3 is CASSSASYEQYV. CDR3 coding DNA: TGTGCCAGCAGCTCTGCCTCCTACGAGCAGTACGTC.

This chain's CDR3 is CASNMDRDLQETQYF. The CDR3 DNA follows: TGTGCCAGCAATATGGACAGGGACCTTCAAGAGACCCAGTACTTC. V usage is TRBV2 and J usage is TRBJ2-5; 8 bases match TRBD1. The CDR3 spans 15 residues. After removal of 7 bases from V and 2 bases from J, the junction contained 9 bases not matched to a gene. Germline CDR1 and CDR2: SNHLY and FYNNEI.

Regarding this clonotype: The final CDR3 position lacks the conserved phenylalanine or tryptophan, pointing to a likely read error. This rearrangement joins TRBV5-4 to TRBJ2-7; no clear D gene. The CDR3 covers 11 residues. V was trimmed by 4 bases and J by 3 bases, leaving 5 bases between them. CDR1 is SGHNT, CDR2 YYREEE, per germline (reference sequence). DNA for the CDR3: TGTGCCAGCAGCCAGGACTACGAGCAGTACTCC. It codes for CASSQDYEQYS.

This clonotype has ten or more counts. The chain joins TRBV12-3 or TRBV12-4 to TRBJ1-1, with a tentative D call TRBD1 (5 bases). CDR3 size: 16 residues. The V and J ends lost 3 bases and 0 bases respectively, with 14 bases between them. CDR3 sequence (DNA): TGTGCCAGCAGTTTCTATGTCCCGGGGCTGAACACTGAAGCTTTCTTT. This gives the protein CASSFYVPGLNTEAFF.

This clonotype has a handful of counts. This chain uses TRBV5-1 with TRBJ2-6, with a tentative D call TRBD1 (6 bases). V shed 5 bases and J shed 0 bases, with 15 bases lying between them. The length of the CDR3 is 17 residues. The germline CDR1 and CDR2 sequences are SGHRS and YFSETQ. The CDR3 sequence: CASSYGQSYSGANVLTF. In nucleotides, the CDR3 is TGCGCCAGCAGTTACGGACAGAGCTACTCTGGGGCCAACGTCCTGACTTTC.

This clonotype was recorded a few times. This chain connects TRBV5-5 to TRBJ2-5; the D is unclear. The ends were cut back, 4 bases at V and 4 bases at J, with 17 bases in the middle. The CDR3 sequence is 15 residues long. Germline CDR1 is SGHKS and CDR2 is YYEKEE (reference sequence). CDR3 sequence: CASSPRQGLGETQYF. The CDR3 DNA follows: TGTGCCAGCAGCCCTAGGCAAGGTTTGGGAGAGACCCAGTACTTC. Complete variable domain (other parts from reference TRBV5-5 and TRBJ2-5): DAGVTQSPTHLIKTRGQQVTLRCSPISGHKSVSWYQQVLGQGPQFIFQYYEKEERGRGNFPDRFSARQFPNYSSELNVNALLLGDSALYLCASSPRQGLGETQYFGPGTRLLVL.

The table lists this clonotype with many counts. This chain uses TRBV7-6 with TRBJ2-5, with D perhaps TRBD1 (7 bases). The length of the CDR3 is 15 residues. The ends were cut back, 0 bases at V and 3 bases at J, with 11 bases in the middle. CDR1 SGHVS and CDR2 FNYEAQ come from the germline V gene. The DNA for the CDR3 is TGTGCCAGCAGCTTAGCGCAGGGGGGAGAAGAGACCCAGTACTTC. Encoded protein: CASSLAQGGEETQYF.

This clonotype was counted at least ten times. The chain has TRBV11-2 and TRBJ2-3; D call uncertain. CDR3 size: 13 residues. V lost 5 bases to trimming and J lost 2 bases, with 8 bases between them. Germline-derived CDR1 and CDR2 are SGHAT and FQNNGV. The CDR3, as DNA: TGTGCCAGCAGCCCGAGTTACACAGATACGCAGTATTTT. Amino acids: CASSPSYTDTQYF.

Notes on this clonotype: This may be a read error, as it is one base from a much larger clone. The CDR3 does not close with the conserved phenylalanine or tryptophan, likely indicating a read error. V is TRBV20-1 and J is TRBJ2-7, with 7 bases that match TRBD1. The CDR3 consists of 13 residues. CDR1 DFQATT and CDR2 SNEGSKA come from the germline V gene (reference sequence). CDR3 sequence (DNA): TGCAGCGCCCACCGGGACAGATCCTACGAGCAGTACTGC. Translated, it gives CSAHRDRSYEQYC.

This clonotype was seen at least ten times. The CDR3: CSVDGLAGGPGTYEQYF. The CDR3 DNA sequence: TGCAGCGTTGATGGACTAGCGGGAGGGCCTGGAACCTACGAGCAGTACTTC. The rearrangement joins TRBV29-1 to TRBJ2-7, with 15 nucleotides matching TRBD2. V was pared by 3 bases and J by 2 bases, with 8 bases of the junction left unmatched. Germline lookup yields CDR1 SQVTM and CDR2 ANQGSEA. CDR3 size: 17 residues.

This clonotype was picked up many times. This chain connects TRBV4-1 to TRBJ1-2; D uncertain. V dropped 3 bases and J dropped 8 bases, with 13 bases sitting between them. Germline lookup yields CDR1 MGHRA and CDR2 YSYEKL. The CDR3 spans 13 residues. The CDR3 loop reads CASSQAGIDGYTF. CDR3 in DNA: TGCGCCAGCAGCCAGGCTGGGATTGACGGCTACACCTTC.

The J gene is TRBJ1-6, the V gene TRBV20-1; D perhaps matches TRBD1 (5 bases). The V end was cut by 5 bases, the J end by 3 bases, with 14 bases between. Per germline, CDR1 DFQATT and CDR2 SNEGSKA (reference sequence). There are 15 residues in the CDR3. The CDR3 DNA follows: TGCAGTGCTGAAGGGACTCTAATCTATAATTCACCCCTCCACTTT. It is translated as CSAEGTLIYNSPLHF.

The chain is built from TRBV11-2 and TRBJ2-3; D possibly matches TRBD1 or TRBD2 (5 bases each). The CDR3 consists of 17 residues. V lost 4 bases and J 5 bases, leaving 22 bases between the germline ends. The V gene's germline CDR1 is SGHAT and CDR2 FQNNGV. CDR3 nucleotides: TGTGCCAGCAGCTCGACCGGGACCCTCCTACTTGGAGATACGCAGTATTTT. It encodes CASSSTGTLLLGDTQYF.

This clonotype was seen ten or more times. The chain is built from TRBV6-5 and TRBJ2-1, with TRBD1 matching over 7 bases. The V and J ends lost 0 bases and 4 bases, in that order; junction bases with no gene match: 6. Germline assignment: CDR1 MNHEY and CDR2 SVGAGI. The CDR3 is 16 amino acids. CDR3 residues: CASSYSLRDRYNEQFF. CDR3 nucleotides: TGTGCCAGCAGTTACTCGTTACGGGACAGATACAATGAGCAGTTCTTC.

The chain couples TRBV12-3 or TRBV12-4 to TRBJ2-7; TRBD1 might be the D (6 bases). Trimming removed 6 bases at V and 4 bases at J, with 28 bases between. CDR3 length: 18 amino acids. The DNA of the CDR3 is TGTGCCAGCAGCCTCTCCTTACCAGGGGCCACGGGTTTATACGAGCAGTACTTC. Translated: CASSLSLPGATGLYEQYF.

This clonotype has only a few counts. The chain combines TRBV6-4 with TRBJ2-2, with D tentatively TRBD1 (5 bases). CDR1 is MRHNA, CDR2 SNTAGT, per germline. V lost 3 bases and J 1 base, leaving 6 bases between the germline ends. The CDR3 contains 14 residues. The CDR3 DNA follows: TGTGCCAGCAGTGATCAGGGGAACACCGGGGAGCTGTTTTTT. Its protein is CASSDQGNTGELFF.

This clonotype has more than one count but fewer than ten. CDR3 bases: TGTGCCAGCAGCCCCCATGTGGCCGGGGAGCTGTTTTTT. It codes for CASSPHVAGELFF. The V and J genes are TRBV11-3 and TRBJ2-2; D is unresolved. This CDR3 is 13 amino acids long. Trimming cost V 5 bases and J 6 bases, with 10 bases left between them. Germline assignment: CDR1 SGHNT and CDR2 YENEEA.

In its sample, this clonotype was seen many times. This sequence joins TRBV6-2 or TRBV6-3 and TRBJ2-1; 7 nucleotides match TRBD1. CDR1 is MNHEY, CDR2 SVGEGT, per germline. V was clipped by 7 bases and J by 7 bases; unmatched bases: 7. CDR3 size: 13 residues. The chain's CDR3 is CASKTTGWNEQFF. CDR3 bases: TGTGCCAGCAAAACGACAGGGTGGAATGAGCAGTTCTTC.

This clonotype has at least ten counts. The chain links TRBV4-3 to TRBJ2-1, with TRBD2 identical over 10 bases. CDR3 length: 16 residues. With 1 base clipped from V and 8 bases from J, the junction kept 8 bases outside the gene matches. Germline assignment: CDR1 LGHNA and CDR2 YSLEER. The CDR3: CASSQGSGRAIDEQFF. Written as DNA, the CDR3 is TGCGCCAGCAGCCAAGGAAGCGGGAGGGCCATCGATGAGCAGTTCTTC.

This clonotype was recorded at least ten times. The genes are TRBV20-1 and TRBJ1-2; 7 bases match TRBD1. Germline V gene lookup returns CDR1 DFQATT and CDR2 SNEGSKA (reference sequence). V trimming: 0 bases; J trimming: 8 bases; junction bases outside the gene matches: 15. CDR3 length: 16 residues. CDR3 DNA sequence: TGCAGTGCTAGAGATCCTAGACAGGGAGGTTTAGGCGGCTACACCTTC. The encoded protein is CSARDPRQGGLGGYTF.

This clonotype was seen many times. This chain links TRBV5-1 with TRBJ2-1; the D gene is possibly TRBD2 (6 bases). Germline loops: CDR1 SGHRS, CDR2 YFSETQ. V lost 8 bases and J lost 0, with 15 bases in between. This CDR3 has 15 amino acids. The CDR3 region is CASSRDSPSYNEQFF. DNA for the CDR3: TGCGCCAGTTCTCGGGACTCCCCCTCCTACAATGAGCAGTTCTTC. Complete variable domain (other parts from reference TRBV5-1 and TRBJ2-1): KAGVTQTPRYLIKTRGQQVTLSCSPISGHRSVSWYQQTPGQGLQFLFEYFSETQRNKGNFPGRFSGRQFSNSRSEMNVSTLELGDSALYLCASSRDSPSYNEQFFGPGTRLTVL.